This TCR beta chain was observed in a study of Graves' ophthalmopathy and Graves' hyperthyroidism. The junction had 5 bases not matched to a gene; V was cut back by 4 bases and J by 4 bases. The germline gives CDR1 SGHVS, CDR2 FNYEAQ. The CDR3 totals 15 residues. At least ten counts were recorded for this clonotype. CDR3 regions of TCR beta were amplified from RNA transcripts. The first round was an RT-PCR with HTBI primers, and the second round was a multiplex PCR. TCRdb used MiXCR to reprocess the multiplex PCR reads, holding one entry per CDR3 protein. The repertoire has around 1.1 million distinct CDR3 sequences, 35% to 40% of them found once; the top ten carry around 10%.

This sequence joins TRBV7-6 and TRBJ2-7, with TRBD2 identical over 12 bases. The TCR originated in an adult man with Graves' hyperthyroidism. The specimen was peripheral blood or thyroid tissue (not recorded which). DNA of the CDR3: TGTGCCAGCAGCTCGACTAGCGGGAGCGCATACGAGCAGTACTTC. It specifies CASSSTSGSAYEQYF.